This TCR beta chain was sequenced for a study of OX40 agonist ivuxolimab in advanced cancers. Comments on this clone: What it recognizes is unknown.

The germline V gene encodes CDR1 SEHNR and CDR2 FQNEAQ (reference sequence). This CDR3 is 13 amino acids long. Trimming removed 8 bases from V and 2 bases from J, with 12 bases in between. Clones were sequenced by immunoSEQ multiplex PCR, and TCRdb holds only the in-frame ones, with some missing. The sample lists 47,000 or so clones; roughly 90% were seen once. Broader study findings: Compared with CD4+, CD8+ T cells on average had more expanded clones.

The chain couples TRBV7-9 to TRBJ1-2; D is perhaps TRBD1 (5 bases). Sequencing used CD4+ or CD8+ T cells sorted from blood, obtained in a trial of the OX40 agonist ivuxolimab. The receptor comes from an adult with an advanced solid tumor such as melanoma, head and neck, liver or kidney cancer. The CDR3 spells CASAGTENYGYTF. CDR3 sequence (DNA): TGTGCCAGCGCAGGGACCGAAAACTATGGCTACACCTTC.